What follows describes a single T cell receptor beta chain. The read terminates 3 residues ahead of where the CDR3 ends, so the germline J gene completes it. These data are taken from a study of T cells in women clearing cervical HPV infection. Study as a whole: Case blood was drawn when the lesion was first found; control blood after infection became undetectable. Cases' blood sampling followed lesion detection by median approximately 150 days (90 to 200).

immunoSEQ multiplex PCR used an average of roughly 1,100 ng genomic DNA. Profiling relied on immunoSEQ multiplex PCR, and the TCRdb table lists in-frame clones only, not all of them. Listed are fewer than 50,000 clones; 7.6% falls within the top ten. Germline V lookup: CDR1 SGHDN, CDR2 FVKESK. The CDR3 covers 16 residues. With V trimmed by 2 bases and J by 3 bases, 1 base remained unmatched. Sequenced: blood buffy coat. The J gene is TRBJ2-1, the V gene TRBV14; TRBD2 matches 13 bases. The receptor was isolated from a woman between 18 and 70 years old with a cervical HPV16 infection that either progressed to CIN3+ or cleared (not recorded which). CDR3 in amino acids: CASSQRTSGSYNEQFF. The DNA read from the CDR3 is TGTGCCAGCAGCCAACGGACTAGCGGGAGCTACAATGAG.